Presented here are 28 T cell receptor beta chains from one specimen sequenced in a study of T cell repertoires in cytomegalovirus infection. TCRdb recomputed calls from the reads with MiXCR, one row per CDR3 protein. The sample yields 740,000 or so distinct CDR3 sequences, roughly 35% seen once. The sample taken for sequencing was PBMCs. These receptors were taken from a human donor in good health (CMV status not recorded). Some clones in this sample may be carry-over from other donors' samples.

The rearrangement links TRBV12-3 or TRBV12-4 to TRBJ2-7; TRBD2 matches at 7 bases. This CDR3 has 13 amino acids. The V segment lost 5 bases and the J segment 3 bases; nucleotides outside the gene matches: 4. CDR3 in amino acids: CASSQGTIYEQYF. DNA for the CDR3: TGTGCCAGCAGTCAAGGGACTATCTACGAGCAGTACTTC.

A few counts support this clonotype. The J gene is TRBJ1-5, the V gene TRBV7-8; D unclear. The germline V and J ends were trimmed by 4 bases and 0 bases, with 10 bases remaining between them. CDR1 and CDR2 (germline): SGHVS, FQNEAQ. The CDR3 runs to 15 residues. The DNA for the CDR3 is TGTGCCAGCAGCTCGCTGGGTTATAGCAATCAGCCCCAGCATTTT. It specifies CASSSLGYSNQPQHF.

This chain connects TRBV7-1 to TRBJ1-2; D unclear. TRBV7-1 is an open reading frame, and its role is uncertain. The CDR3 contains 15 residues. The V end lost 3 bases, the J end lost 3 bases, and 14 bases lay between the germline ends. In DNA form, the CDR3 reads TGTGCCAGCAGCTCGCCTCCTTGGAGGGACTATGGCTACACCTTC. This gives the protein CASSSPPWRDYGYTF.

The V gene is TRBV7-2, the J gene TRBJ2-7; 7 positions match TRBD2. Germline lookup yields CDR1 SGHTA and CDR2 FQGNSA. V lost 5 bases, J lost 3 bases, and 10 bases stayed unmatched. This CDR3 comprises 15 residues. CDR3 DNA sequence: TGTGCCAGCAGCCTTAGTCCCAGCGGGGTCTACGAGCAGTACTTC. It translates to CASSLSPSGVYEQYF.

The V and J genes are TRBV4-1 and TRBJ2-3, with D perhaps matching TRBD2 (5 bases). Germline assignment: CDR1 MGHRA and CDR2 YSYEKL. V was clipped by 2 bases and J by 0 bases, with 15 bases between them. The CDR3 is 17 residues long. Written as DNA, the CDR3 is TGCGCCAGCAGCCAATCGGGGTCTAGGGTTAGCACAGATACGCAGTATTTT. This gives the protein CASSQSGSRVSTDTQYF.

The chain uses TRBV28 and TRBJ2-5, with D perhaps matching TRBD2 (5 bases). The ends were cut back, 6 bases at V and 5 bases at J, with 13 bases in the middle. The length of the CDR3 is 13 residues. The germline CDR1 and CDR2 sequences are MDHEN and SYDVKM. For the CDR3, the DNA is TGTGCCAGCAGCCCGGCTTCGGGGGAGACCCAGTACTTC. It is translated as CASSPASGETQYF.

As regards this clonotype: Mismatch with germline at one junction end may stem from a read error. CDR3 region: CASSLAGSSYKQYF. In DNA form, the CDR3 reads TGTGCCAGCAGCTTGGCAGGGAGCTCCTACAAGCAGTACTTC. The genes are TRBV11-3 and TRBJ2-7, with D tentatively TRBD1 or TRBD2 (5 bases each). This CDR3 is built from 14 residues. Germline assignment: CDR1 SGHNT and CDR2 YENEEA.

The chain recombines TRBV9 with TRBJ2-5, with D unresolved. The ends were cut back, 3 bases at V and 0 bases at J, with 12 bases in the middle. The CDR3 runs 15 residues. Germline CDR1 reads SGDLS; CDR2 reads YYNGEE. CDR3 nucleotides: TGTGCCAGCAGCGATTCACCCAGAAACCAAGAGACCCAGTACTTC. It codes for CASSDSPRNQETQYF.

V gene TRBV6-1 combines with J gene TRBJ2-3, with D unresolved. Germline V CDR1 and CDR2: MNHNS, SASEGT. CDR3 length: 13 amino acids. The V end was cut by 5 bases, the J end by 4 bases, with 10 bases between. CDR3 sequence reads: CASSQTGADTQYF. Here the CDR3 DNA reads TGTGCCAGCAGTCAAACGGGCGCAGATACGCAGTATTTT.

The rearrangement uses TRBV10-3 and TRBJ1-1; D ambiguous. The CDR3 contains 14 residues. Germline CDR1 and CDR2: ENHRY and SYGVKD. Deletions cut 7 bases from V and 2 bases from J, with 14 bases between. The DNA of the CDR3 is TGTGCCATCACAGTAAGTTCAGGTAACACTGAAGCTTTCTTT. Translated, it gives CAITVSSGNTEAFF.

Concerning this clonotype itself: A much larger clone differs by one base, so this may be a read error. The chain recombines TRBV7-2 with TRBJ2-2; 8 nucleotides match TRBD2. V shed 2 bases and J 7 bases; nucleotides not matched to a gene: 12. CDR3 length: 17 residues. Germline loops: CDR1 SGHTA, CDR2 FQGNSA. CDR3 amino acids: CASSLTSGSGYNGELFF. In nucleotides, the CDR3 is TGTGCCAGCAGCTTAACCAGCGGGAGTGGTTACAACGGGGAGCTGTTTTTT.

This rearrangement joins TRBV12-3 or TRBV12-4 to TRBJ1-1; D remains ambiguous. The CDR3 loop spans 15 amino acids. V was cut by 4 bases and J by 5 bases, with 17 bases left in between. The CDR3, as DNA: TGTGCCAGCAGTTCAACGGGGTCGGGAGGAACTGAAGCTTTCTTT. It translates to CASSSTGSGGTEAFF.

This clonotype has only a few counts. This rearrangement joins TRBV6-1 to TRBJ2-1; tentatively, D is TRBD2 (6 bases). CDR1 is MNHNS and CDR2 is SASEGT in the germline V gene. V lost 5 bases and J lost 7, with 15 bases in between. This CDR3 contains 14 residues. The CDR3 sequence is CASSSVFGGNEQFF. In DNA, the CDR3 is TGTGCCAGCAGTTCTGTTTTCGGGGGTAATGAGCAGTTCTTC.

This chain uses TRBV12-3 or TRBV12-4 with TRBJ1-2; no reliable D call. V was trimmed by 3 bases and J by 8 bases, leaving 10 bases between them. The CDR3 extends over 12 amino acids. The CDR3 is CASSFEGGGYTF. CDR3 DNA sequence: TGTGCCAGCAGTTTTGAGGGCGGCGGCTACACCTTC.

The chain links TRBV11-2 to TRBJ2-1, with 9 bases lining up with TRBD2. Trimming took 5 bases from V and 4 from J; bases not matched to a gene: 6. Germline CDR1 and CDR2: SGHAT and FQNNGV. CDR3 length: 15 residues. In DNA form, the CDR3 reads TGTGCCAGCAGCCTTAGCGGGGGAGAATACAATGAGCAGTTCTTC. Translating it yields CASSLSGGEYNEQFF.

This clonotype was counted ten times or more. The V and J genes are TRBV7-2 and TRBJ2-7, with D perhaps being TRBD1 or TRBD2 (5 bases each). Germline CDR1 SGHTA, CDR2 FQGNSA. The CDR3 has 15 amino acids. V dropped 1 base and J dropped 6 bases, with 16 bases sitting between them. CDR3 region: CASSLGVYSGTEQYF. The CDR3 DNA reads TGTGCCAGCAGCTTAGGGGTTTACTCGGGGACCGAGCAGTACTTC. The entire variable domain, with the rest obtained from reference TRBV7-2 and TRBJ2-7, is as follows: GAGVSQSPSNKVTEKGKDVELRCDPISGHTALYWYRQSLGQGLEFLIYFQGNSAPDKSGLPSDRFSAERTGGSVSTLTIQRTQQEDSAVYLCASSLGVYSGTEQYFGPGTRLTVT.

This clonotype was detected a few times. The chain uses TRBV6-1 and TRBJ2-7, with 7 nucleotides matching TRBD2. The CDR3 consists of 12 residues. Unmatched junction bases numbered 3, after V lost 8 bases and J lost 2 bases. The germline V gene has CDR1 MNHNS and CDR2 SASEGT. The CDR3 reads CASGGTTYEQYF. CDR3 coding DNA: TGTGCCAGCGGTGGGACTACCTACGAGCAGTACTTC.

V and J are TRBV10-3 and TRBJ2-1; the D gene could be TRBD1 or TRBD2 (5 bases each). The CDR3 has 16 residues. CDR1 is ENHRY and CDR2 is SYGVKD in the germline V gene. V shed 0 bases and J shed 0 bases, with 9 bases lying between them. The CDR3 loop is CAISESAGSSYNEQFF. The CDR3 DNA follows: TGTGCCATCAGTGAGTCGGCAGGGAGCTCCTACAATGAGCAGTTCTTC.

The gene calls are TRBV28 and TRBJ1-5; D is undetermined. Per the germline V gene, CDR1 is MDHEN and CDR2 is SYDVKM. The CDR3 runs 12 residues. The ends were cut back, 5 bases at V and 5 bases at J, with 7 bases in the middle. The CDR3 DNA sequence: TGTGCCAGCAGTCCCCCTCATCAGCCCCAGCATTTT. This sequence encodes CASSPPHQPQHF.

This chain connects TRBV4-1 to TRBJ2-2, with 7 bases that match TRBD2. The germline V gene encodes CDR1 MGHRA and CDR2 YSYEKL. The J segment lost 8 bases and the V segment lost 0 bases, leaving 6 bases of the junction unmatched. The CDR3 consists of 15 residues. The CDR3 region has the DNA TGCGCCAGCAGCCAAGATAGGCAGGGAGGGGGGGAGCTGTTTTTT. Its protein is CASSQDRQGGGELFF.

The J gene is TRBJ2-3, the V gene TRBV20-1, with 9 bases identical to TRBD2. The length of the CDR3 is 16 residues. With V trimmed by 0 bases and J by 2 bases, 6 bases remained unmatched. Looked up from germline, CDR1 is DFQATT and CDR2 is SNEGSKA (reference sequence). In nucleotides, the CDR3 is TGCAGTGCTAGAGACACCCTAGCGGGGACCACAGATACGCAGTATTTT. It specifies CSARDTLAGTTDTQYF.

This chain uses TRBV4-1 with TRBJ1-1; D uncertain. The CDR3 consists of 16 residues. The germline gives CDR1 MGHRA, CDR2 YSYEKL. Trimming pared 5 bases from V and 2 bases from J, leaving 18 bases between. CDR3 residues: CASSYFSNQANTEAFF. As DNA, the CDR3 is TGCGCCAGCAGCTATTTTTCTAATCAGGCTAACACTGAAGCTTTCTTT.

The chain joins TRBV30 to TRBJ2-7; TRBD1 aligns across 10 bases. Per germline, CDR1 GTSNPN and CDR2 SVGIG (reference sequence). Trimming cost V 4 bases and J 3 bases; bases outside gene matches: 9. The CDR3 loop spans 15 amino acids. Here the CDR3 reads CAWNFDRGLGYEQYF. CDR3 nucleotides: TGTGCCTGGAATTTCGACAGGGGGCTCGGCTACGAGCAGTACTTC.

J is TRBJ2-5 and V is TRBV6-2 or TRBV6-3, with TRBD2 identical over 10 bases. The CDR3 contains 18 residues. The junction had 15 bases not matched to a gene; V was cut back by 6 bases and J by 2 bases. Germline CDR1 reads MNHEY; CDR2 reads SVGEGT. The CDR3 bases are TGTGCCAGCAGCAACTTACGACGACTAGCGGGCCTGCAAGAGACCCAGTACTTC. It yields the protein CASSNLRRLAGLQETQYF.

Comment on this clonotype: A read error is possible here, since a much larger clone lies one base away. The V gene is TRBV6-5, the J gene TRBJ2-5; TRBD2 might be the D (6 bases). The germline V gene encodes CDR1 MNHEY and CDR2 SVGAGI. Trimming removed 6 bases from V and 2 bases from J, with 10 bases in between. The length of the CDR3 is 13 residues. CDR3 loop: CASSAGLQETQYF. The CDR3 bases are TGTGCCAGCAGCGCGGGACTTCAAGAGACCCAGTACTTC.

This clonotype was detected many times. V usage is TRBV7-6 and J usage is TRBJ1-5; no definite D call. V lost 4 bases to trimming and J lost 4 bases, with 14 bases between them. The CDR3 sequence is 15 residues long. Germline CDR1 and CDR2: SGHVS and FNYEAQ. The CDR3 DNA sequence: TGTGCCAGCAGCTCGCAGGAGATTCCAAATCAGCCCCAGCATTTT. Its translation is CASSSQEIPNQPQHF.

This clonotype was detected a few times. This chain joins TRBV19 and TRBJ1-1; TRBD1 agrees at 8 bases. V trimming: 4 bases; J trimming: 11 bases; junction bases outside the gene matches: 3. CDR3 length: 11 amino acids. Germline V gene lookup returns CDR1 LNHDA and CDR2 SQIVND (reference sequence). The CDR3 sequence is CASSRTGMAFF. The DNA of the CDR3 is TGTGCCAGTAGTAGGACAGGGATGGCTTTCTTT. Complete variable domain (other parts from reference TRBV19 and TRBJ1-1): DGGITQSPKYLFRKEGQNVTLSCEQNLNHDAMYWYRQDPGQGLRLIYYSQIVNDFQKGDIAEGYSVSREKKESFPLTVTSAQKNPTAFYLCASSRTGMAFFGQGTRLTVV.

The table lists this clonotype with a few counts. V is TRBV12-3 or TRBV12-4 and J is TRBJ1-1; D possibly corresponds to TRBD1 (5 bases). Deletions cut 6 bases from V and 1 base from J, with 15 bases between. The CDR3 is made up of 15 amino acids. CDR3 residues: CASRLRARGNTEAFF. The CDR3, as DNA: TGTGCCAGCAGACTCCGGGCGAGGGGGAACACTGAAGCTTTCTTT.